This T cell receptor (beta chain) was obtained from a study of Ad26.COV2.S vaccination and SARS-CoV-2 variants. Study at large: Donor had been placed in the Ad26.COV2.S arm of the COV1001 trial. The study gave Ad26.COV2.S intramuscularly, once or twice 56 days apart. Study-level points and caveats: The study found similar non-spike TCR breadth in vaccine and placebo recipients.

This clone has only a few counts. What it binds is unknown. The length of the CDR3 is 16 residues. Germline CDR1 is PRHDT and CDR2 is FYEKMQ (reference sequence). Germline trimming cut 2 bases from V and 6 bases from J; bases unmatched to any gene: 9. As for treatment: about 20 received Ad26.COV2.S at low or high dose, single or two shots; a few received placebo; per-sample allocation not given. Collection of samples fell on day 63 after the first vaccine or placebo injection. Based in Boston, the donor was an adult of 18-55 years. TCRdb keeps only in-frame clones here, not all; method: immunoSEQ multiplex PCR. In the table there are fewer than 900,000 clones, 70% to 90% of which are singletons.

V is TRBV13 and J is TRBJ2-2; 7 positions match TRBD1. Material: peripheral blood, obtained in a trial of Ad26.COV2.S vaccine versus placebo. The sequence was collected from a person between 18 and 65 years old who received the Ad26.COV2.S COVID-19 vaccine or a placebo. CDR3 loop: CASSLRTGVFSGELFF. As DNA, the CDR3 is TGTGCCAGCAGCTTAAGAACAGGGGTTTTCTCCGGGGAGCTGTTTTTT.